The present T cell receptor beta chain was sequenced within a study of identical twins. This clonotype came up a few times. Trimming at V came to 7 bases and at J to 6 bases, leaving 5 bases not matched to a gene. The CDR3 consists of 14 residues. Germline CDR1 reads KGHDR; CDR2 reads SFDVKD. TCRdb reprocessed the 5' RACE reads via MiXCR and lists one record per CDR3 protein. In all, the sample yields a few dozen distinct CDR3 sequences. The chain is built from TRBV24-1 and TRBJ2-1, with 10 positions matching TRBD1. The receptor comes from a woman between 18 and 29 years old in good health. This table probably holds off-target reads from a library built for another chain. The source material was memory (CD45RO+) T cells sorted from blood. CDR3 DNA: TGTGCCACCAGCCGACAGGGGGCCACCAATGAGCAGTTCTTC. Its translation: CATSRQGATNEQFF.